This entry describes one T cell receptor beta chain. The specificity of this receptor is unknown. Base-call qualities are not available, and no considerably larger clone is one nucleotide away. These data come from a study of human T cells and chemical hapten exposure (dated by TCRdb to the early 2020s). With respect to the entire study: For sensitization, 2% DPC in acetone was applied to a 2 cm by 2 cm area of upper inner arm skin. Throughout the roughly 25-week study period, patients were also given weekly therapeutic DPC doses on the scalp. Patch testing was done on the upper back using Finn chambers containing 0.01% DPC, and results were scored after 6 days according to International Contact Dermatitis Research Group standards. Most of the patients in the cohort were female, and the cohort covered alopecia areata with under or over 50% scalp involvement, alopecia totalis and alopecia universalis. Libraries were pooled for sequencing, and variation in per-sample TCR yields was attributed mainly to small differences in library volumes within the pool. This study followed changes in the peripheral blood TCR repertoire in vivo during primary and secondary sensitization of alopecia patients to the hapten diphenylcyclopropenone (DPC). Blood samples were taken from patients before sensitization (week 0) and at 2, 6 and about 24 weeks after DPC sensitization. Around 30 alopecia patients provided blood for TCR sequencing at one to four time points (pre-sensitization, 2, 6 and 24 weeks).

The sample's time point label, decoded: patch test 1, 2 weeks after DPC sensitization. In light of the paper, this sample's treatment or condition label describes: therapeutic diphenylcyclopropenone sensitization with weekly scalp DPC. At every patch-test visit, the blood draw took place before the patch test was put on. Eligible patients were aged 18 to 70, diagnosed with alopecia, deemed suitable for DPC therapy, and excluded if pregnant. Unfractionated whole blood was collected in Tempus Blood RNA tubes, and total RNA was extracted from that blood. The germline V gene sets CDR1 to MNHEY and CDR2 to SVGAGI. Including the terminal cysteine and phenylalanine, the CDR3 comprises 16 residues. The kept DNA is CDR3 alone, 48 bases in frame from the first base. Relative to germline, V is missing 4 bases and J is missing 4 bases, with 12 bases of the junction outside any gene match. Broader findings and caveats from the paper: The number of PT1 expanded TCRs positively correlated with patch test score, significant at thresholds 8, 16 and 32 but not 4. Because all patients had alopecia, a presumed autoimmune disease, the immune response of the patients might differ from that of healthy individuals. DPC sensitization did not change how many TCRs were above 1 in 1000 frequency, and no evidence was found of alterations in global repertoire structure. Significantly more large CDR3 similarity clusters were formed by expanded TCRs than by pre-sensitization or healthy control sets, consistent with antigen-driven responses. After repeated subsampling, changes were observed in the strength of the expansion versus patch-test correlation and in the threshold at which the correlation became significant.

Libraries were built with RACE. Reads for this sample came from a NextSeq 500. During library preparation, unique molecular identifiers were attached to individual cDNA molecules so that TCRs could be counted quantitatively and reproducibly. For every blood RNA sample, sequencing covered both the TCR alpha and TCR beta chains. In the authors' own workflow: The median number of TCRs per sample was around 96,000, ranging from about 23,224 to 700,000. The Decombinator software suite was used to annotate the V, J and CDR3 of the TCR reads. Every sample was subsampled to the same number of TCRs (28,000) for the PS versus PT1 abundance plots. Expanded TCRs were defined as absent before sensitization and observed at least eight times at the 2-week time point. TCRdb handled the public reads itself, with Q25 trimming in fastp and clone calling in MiXCR, and kept productive beta chains. CDR3 protein duplicates are merged, each entry listing the most common genes and DNA. The V and J calls come from TCRdb's annotation, not from the publication. Here the sample has tens of thousands of distinct CDR3 sequences; 7% to 8% occur a single time. In total, the top ten clones hold about 1.4% of the sample.

The TCR originated in a woman aged 25 to 45 with alopecia areata. Some clones in this sample may be carry-over from other donors' samples. The material was whole blood, obtained in connection with sensitization to the hapten diphenylcyclopropenone (DPC). Recombination joined TRBV6-5 with TRBJ1-2, and 7 junctional nucleotides match TRBD1. The CDR3 reads as follows: CASSSQSRTGSYGYTF. The DNA sequence is given as TGTGCCAGCAGTTCCCAATCCCGGACAGGATCCTATGGCTACACCTTC.